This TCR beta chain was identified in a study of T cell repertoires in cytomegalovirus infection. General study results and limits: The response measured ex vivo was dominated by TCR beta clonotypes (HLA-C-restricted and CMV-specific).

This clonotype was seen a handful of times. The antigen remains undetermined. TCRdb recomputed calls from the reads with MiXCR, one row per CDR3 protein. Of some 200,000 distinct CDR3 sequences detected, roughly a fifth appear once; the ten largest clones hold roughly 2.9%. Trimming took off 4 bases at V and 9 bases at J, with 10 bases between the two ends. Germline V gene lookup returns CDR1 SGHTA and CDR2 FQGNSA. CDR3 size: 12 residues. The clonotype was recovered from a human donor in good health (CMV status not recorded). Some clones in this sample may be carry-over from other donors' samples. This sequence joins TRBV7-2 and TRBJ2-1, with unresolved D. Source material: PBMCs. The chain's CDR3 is CASSSSIGEQFF. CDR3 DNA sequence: TGTGCCAGCAGCTCCAGTATCGGTGAGCAGTTCTTC.